These 12 T cell receptor beta chains came from one sample sequenced in a study of cytomegalovirus exposure and HLA in healthy donors. The table came from immunoSEQ multiplex PCR; TCRdb's copy has only in-frame clones and leaves some out. Of about 330,000 clones listed, just over 85% are singletons. Material for sequencing was PBMCs. Receptor source: a woman between 18 and 29 years old in good health and CMV-seronegative.

This clone came up once. The chain employs TRBV5-1 and TRBJ2-1, with a possible D match to TRBD1 (5 bases). V lost 6 bases, J lost 5 bases, and 15 bases lay in between. The CDR3 runs 14 residues. CDR1 SGHRS and CDR2 YFSETQ come from the germline V gene. CDR3 in DNA: TGCGCCAGCACCCACCAGGGTCGCGACAATGAGCAGTTCTTC. Translation gives CASTHQGRDNEQFF.

With respect to this clone: Relative to the germline gene, one junction end is altered; a read error may explain this. The chain carries TRBV2 and TRBJ1-1; D is possibly TRBD1 (6 bases). This CDR3 has 13 residues. In germline, CDR1 is SNHLY, CDR2 FYNNEI. This chain's CDR3 is CATSWGPNTEAFF. The CDR3 nucleotides read TGTGCCACCAGTTGGGGGCCGAACACTGAAGCTTTCTTT.

V is TRBV29-1 and J is TRBJ2-3, with D perhaps matching TRBD2 (6 bases). The germline V and J ends were trimmed by 6 bases and 8 bases, with 24 bases remaining between them. Germline assignment: CDR1 SQVTM and CDR2 ANQGSEA. The CDR3 covers 15 residues. The DNA for the CDR3 is TGCAGCGTCGATACGATACTAGCTAAAGGGGTTACGCAGTATTTT. Amino acid sequence: CSVDTILAKGVTQYF.

The rearrangement links TRBV7-3 to TRBJ2-7; 9 bases map to TRBD2. With 5 bases clipped from V and 0 bases from J, the junction kept 5 bases outside the gene matches. The CDR3 extends over 15 amino acids. Per the germline V gene, CDR1 is SGHTA and CDR2 is FQGTGA. The CDR3 is CASSRTSDSSYEQYF. The CDR3 nucleotides read TGTGCCAGCAGCCGGACTAGCGACAGCTCCTACGAGCAGTACTTC.

The chain has TRBV19 and TRBJ2-1, with 16 nucleotides matching TRBD2. Trimming removed 10 bases from V and 4 bases from J; junction bases left unmatched: 7. The CDR3 is 16 amino acids. Germline-derived CDR1 and CDR2 are LNHDA and SQIVND (reference sequence). This chain's CDR3 is CATSGTSGRAYNEQFF. The CDR3 DNA follows: TGTGCCACCTCAGGGACTAGCGGGAGGGCATACAATGAGCAGTTCTTC. The whole variable domain, remainder taken from reference TRBV19 and TRBJ2-1, is DGGITQSPKYLFRKEGQNVTLSCEQNLNHDAMYWYRQDPGQGLRLIYYSQIVNDFQKGDIAEGYSVSREKKESFPLTVTSAQKNPTAFYLCATSGTSGRAYNEQFFGPGTRLTVL.

The chain recombines TRBV4-2 with TRBJ2-7, with D possibly TRBD2 on 5 matching bases. With 2 bases removed from V and 4 bases from J, the gap between germline ends came to 15 bases. The germline V gene has CDR1 LGHNA and CDR2 YNFKEQ. The CDR3 sequence is 15 residues long. This chain's CDR3 is CASSQPSLPSYEQYF. The CDR3 DNA is TGTGCCAGCAGCCAACCTAGCCTCCCTAGTTACGAGCAGTACTTC.

The chain's CDR3 is CASSLSKGDYEQYF. CDR3 nucleotides: TGTGCCAGCAGTTTATCGAAAGGGGACTACGAGCAGTACTTC. V usage is TRBV27 and J usage is TRBJ2-7; maybe TRBD1 (5 bases). The CDR3 runs to 14 residues. Trimming stripped 0 bases from V and 3 bases from J, with 9 bases between. Germline CDR1 reads MNHEY; CDR2 reads SMNVEV (reference sequence).

The chain is built from TRBV2 and TRBJ1-5; D unclear. CDR1 is SNHLY, CDR2 FYNNEI, per germline. This CDR3 spans 14 amino acids. The V and J ends lost 3 bases and 6 bases respectively, with 12 bases between them. In DNA form, the CDR3 reads TGTGCCAGCAGTGATCCTGTAGGCGGTCAGCCCCAGCATTTT. Translated, it gives CASSDPVGGQPQHF.

This chain uses TRBV27 with TRBJ1-5; no definite D call. CDR1 MNHEY and CDR2 SMNVEV come from the germline V gene (reference sequence). The V and J ends lost 6 bases and 3 bases respectively, with 15 bases between them. This CDR3 comprises 15 residues. This CDR3 reads CASRTPRHHNQPQHF. The CDR3 DNA reads TGTGCCAGCAGAACGCCCAGGCACCACAATCAGCCCCAGCATTTT.

The J gene is TRBJ2-1, the V gene TRBV19, with TRBD1 matching 9 bases. Germline values: CDR1 LNHDA, CDR2 SQIVND (reference sequence). The CDR3 covers 14 residues. V dropped 4 bases and J dropped 5; count of bases not matched to a gene: 3. The CDR3 loop reads CASSTGTGNNEQFF. CDR3 sequence (DNA): TGTGCCAGTAGTACGGGGACAGGGAACAATGAGCAGTTCTTC.

This clone has only one observation. V gene TRBV5-1 combines with J gene TRBJ2-7; 11 positions agree with TRBD1. CDR1 is SGHRS and CDR2 is YFSETQ in the germline V gene. The CDR3 spans 15 residues. With 1 base clipped from V and 6 bases from J, the junction kept 6 bases outside the gene matches. CDR3 sequence (DNA): TGCGCCAGCAGCTTGAACGGACAGGGGGCTCTCGAGCAGTACTTC. Residues: CASSLNGQGALEQYF.

A few counts support this clone. V usage is TRBV28 and J usage is TRBJ1-4; 8 bases line up with TRBD1. Losses at the gene ends were 6 bases for V and 7 bases for J; bases not matched to a gene: 7. This CDR3 spans 14 amino acids. CDR1 MDHEN and CDR2 SYDVKM come from the germline V gene. The chain's CDR3 is CASRQTGVGEKLFF. The CDR3 DNA follows: TGTGCCAGCAGGCAGACAGGGGTTGGTGAAAAACTGTTTTTT.